Listed below are T cell receptor beta chains from one sample, sequenced in a study of cytomegalovirus exposure and HLA in healthy donors. Clones were read by immunoSEQ multiplex PCR, and TCRdb kept only the in-frame ones, dropping some. The data show about 170,000 clones, 70% to 85% seen once. The sample taken for sequencing was PBMCs. The receptors were gathered from a woman in her twenties or thirties in good health and CMV-seropositive. Each CDR3 is given with its conserved first and last residue. D genes are given only for firm matches. The size entry is marked missing in some rows and otherwise reads once, few, many or a size class.

D gene: .; clone size: .; J gene: TRBJ2-7; V gene: TRBV11-1; CDR3 protein: CASSSPGHISGYEQYF; CDR3 DNA: TGTGCCAGCAGCTCCCCGGGACATATCTCTGGGTACGAGCAGTACTTC
D gene: TRBD2; clone size: .; J gene: TRBJ2-2; V gene: TRBV28; CDR3 protein: CASRPTSGTNTGELFF; CDR3 DNA: TGTGCCAGCAGACCGACTAGCGGGACGAACACCGGGGAGCTGTTTTTT
D gene: TRBD2; clone size: few; J gene: TRBJ2-7; V gene: TRBV29-1; CDR3 protein: CSVELAGDYEQYF; CDR3 DNA: TGCAGCGTTGAGCTAGCGGGGGACTACGAGCAGTACTTC
D gene: TRBD2; clone size: .; J gene: TRBJ2-1; V gene: TRBV19; CDR3 protein: CASSRQTSGEDEQFF; CDR3 DNA: TGTGCCAGTAGTAGGCAGACTAGCGGGGAGGATGAGCAGTTCTTC
D gene: .; clone size: .; J gene: TRBJ1-1; V gene: TRBV28; CDR3 protein: CAHQRGGTNTEAFF; CDR3 DNA: TGTGCCCACCAGAGGGGGGGTACGAACACTGAAGCTTTCTTT
D gene: .; clone size: .; J gene: TRBJ1-4; V gene: TRBV28; CDR3 protein: CASSQAINEKLFF; CDR3 DNA: TGTGCCAGCAGTCAAGCTATCAATGAAAAACTGTTTTTT
D gene: TRBD2; clone size: .; J gene: TRBJ2-7; V gene: TRBV7-2; CDR3 protein: CASSFTSDLSYEQYF; CDR3 DNA: TGTGCCAGCAGCTTTACTAGCGATCTCTCCTACGAGCAGTACTTC
D gene: TRBD2; clone size: few; J gene: TRBJ2-1; V gene: TRBV7-6; CDR3 protein: CASSNQAGGNNEQFF; CDR3 DNA: TGTGCCAGCAGCAACCAAGCGGGAGGGAACAATGAGCAGTTCTTC
D gene: TRBD2; clone size: .; J gene: TRBJ2-1; V gene: TRBV29-1; CDR3 protein: CSVTTSGNNEQFF; CDR3 DNA: TGCAGCGTCACCACTAGCGGGAACAATGAGCAGTTCTTC
D gene: .; clone size: .; J gene: TRBJ1-2; V gene: TRBV5-1; CDR3 protein: CASSLSGANYGYTF; CDR3 DNA: TGCGCCAGCAGCTTGTCCGGAGCTAACTATGGCTACACCTTC
D gene: TRBD1; clone size: .; J gene: TRBJ2-7; V gene: TRBV28; CDR3 protein: CASTTGGLSPPYEQYF; CDR3 DNA: TGTGCCAGCACGACAGGGGGCCTTTCTCCGCCCTACGAGCAGTACTTC
D gene: .; clone size: .; J gene: TRBJ1-2; V gene: TRBV14; CDR3 protein: CASSQAGGLYGYTF; CDR3 DNA: TGTGCCAGCAGCCAAGCGGGGGGGCTCTATGGCTACACCTTC
D gene: .; clone size: .; J gene: TRBJ2-1; V gene: TRBV30; CDR3 protein: CAWSVFGVGNEQFF; CDR3 DNA: TGTGCCTGGAGTGTATTCGGGGTCGGGAATGAGCAGTTCTTC
D gene: .; clone size: .; J gene: TRBJ2-1; V gene: TRBV7-2; CDR3 protein: CASSLNGNSYNEQFF; CDR3 DNA: TGTGCCAGCAGCTTAAATGGCAATTCCTACAATGAGCAGTTCTTC
D gene: .; clone size: .; J gene: TRBJ1-1; V gene: TRBV5-1; CDR3 protein: CASSLAQTNTEAFF; CDR3 DNA: TGCGCCAGCAGCTTGGCACAGACGAACACTGAAGCTTTCTTT
D gene: .; clone size: .; J gene: TRBJ2-7; V gene: TRBV15; CDR3 protein: CATRDSSPHYEQYF; CDR3 DNA: TGTGCCACCAGAGACAGTTCGCCCCACTACGAGCAGTACTTC
D gene: TRBD1; clone size: .; J gene: TRBJ1-1; V gene: TRBV15; CDR3 protein: CATSKDRPNTEAFF; CDR3 DNA: TGTGCCACCAGCAAGGACAGGCCGAACACTGAAGCTTTCTTT
D gene: .; clone size: once; J gene: TRBJ2-5; V gene: TRBV4-2; CDR3 protein: CASSRGQQETQYF; CDR3 DNA: TGTGCCAGCAGCCGCGGACAGCAAGAGACCCAGTACTTC
D gene: TRBD2; clone size: few; J gene: TRBJ2-1; V gene: TRBV6-1; CDR3 protein: CAEGGSGRDEQFF; CDR3 DNA: TGTGCCGAAGGGGGGAGCGGGAGGGATGAGCAGTTCTTC
D gene: .; clone size: .; J gene: TRBJ2-3; V gene: TRBV12-2; CDR3 protein: CASRSRPGRLAESTDTQYF; CDR3 DNA: TGTGCAAGTCGCTCCCGACCCGGGAGGCTAGCGGAAAGCACAGATACGCAGTATTTT
D gene: .; clone size: .; J gene: TRBJ2-1; V gene: TRBV30; CDR3 protein: CAWGDSAMRQFF; CDR3 DNA: TGTGCCTGGGGGGACTCGGCTATGCGGCAGTTCTTC
D gene: TRBD2; clone size: .; J gene: TRBJ2-7; V gene: TRBV7-3; CDR3 protein: CASSLSPGSGGISYEQYF; CDR3 DNA: TGTGCCAGCAGCTTAAGCCCCGGTTCGGGGGGGATCTCCTACGAGCAGTACTTC
D gene: .; clone size: .; J gene: TRBJ2-5; V gene: TRBV11-2; CDR3 protein: CASSLNGNQETQYF; CDR3 DNA: TGTGCCAGCAGCTTAAACGGGAACCAAGAGACCCAGTACTTC
D gene: .; clone size: few; J gene: TRBJ2-2; V gene: TRBV19; CDR3 protein: CASSIVEKNTGELFF; CDR3 DNA: TGTGCCAGTAGTATAGTCGAGAAAAACACCGGGGAGCTGTTTTTT
D gene: .; clone size: .; J gene: TRBJ2-6; V gene: TRBV6-4; CDR3 protein: CASSPSRANVLTF; CDR3 DNA: TGTGCCAGCAGCCCTTCTAGAGCCAACGTCCTGACTTTC
D gene: TRBD1; clone size: .; J gene: TRBJ1-1; V gene: TRBV18; CDR3 protein: CASSPVRQGLSLEAFF; CDR3 DNA: TGTGCCAGCTCACCCGTAAGACAGGGACTCTCACTTGAAGCTTTCTTT
D gene: .; clone size: .; J gene: TRBJ1-2; V gene: TRBV7-3; CDR3 protein: CASSLSGYDLSYTF; CDR3 DNA: TGTGCCAGCAGCTTGTCGGGGTATGACCTATCCTACACCTTC
D gene: .; clone size: .; J gene: TRBJ1-4; V gene: TRBV5-1; CDR3 protein: CASSSYPRAANEKLFF; CDR3 DNA: TGCGCCAGCAGCTCCTACCCCAGAGCGGCTAATGAAAAACTGTTTTTT
D gene: TRBD1; clone size: .; J gene: TRBJ2-1; V gene: TRBV9; CDR3 protein: CASSAMGQDEGYNEQFF; CDR3 DNA: TGTGCCAGCAGCGCCATGGGACAGGATGAGGGTTACAATGAGCAGTTCTTC
D gene: TRBD2; clone size: .; J gene: TRBJ2-3; V gene: TRBV4-2; CDR3 protein: CASSQDSSGSESDTQYF; CDR3 DNA: TGTGCCAGCAGCCAAGATTCTAGCGGGAGTGAGTCAGATACGCAGTATTTT
D gene: TRBD1; clone size: .; J gene: TRBJ1-5; V gene: TRBV19; CDR3 protein: CACGDRPGNQPQHF; CDR3 DNA: TGTGCCTGTGGGGACAGGCCGGGAAATCAGCCCCAGCATTTT
D gene: .; clone size: .; J gene: TRBJ1-2; V gene: TRBV29-1; CDR3 protein: CSVEGTNYGYTF; CDR3 DNA: TGCAGCGTTGAGGGCACAAATTATGGCTACACCTTC
D gene: TRBD2; clone size: .; J gene: TRBJ2-7; V gene: TRBV4-1; CDR3 protein: CASSQDQGTSGPRRYEQYF; CDR3 DNA: TGCGCCAGCAGCCAAGATCAGGGTACTAGCGGTCCTCGGAGGTACGAGCAGTACTTC
D gene: .; clone size: .; J gene: TRBJ1-1; V gene: TRBV6-1; CDR3 protein: CASSESQEGSAIAFF; CDR3 DNA: TGTGCCAGCAGTGAAAGCCAGGAGGGGAGCGCGATCGCTTTCTTT
D gene: .; clone size: .; J gene: TRBJ2-7; V gene: TRBV30; CDR3 protein: CAWSEGWTGTYEQYF; CDR3 DNA: TGTGCCTGGAGTGAGGGATGGACGGGGACCTACGAGCAGTACTTC